A single sample is the source of the 21 T cell receptor beta chains below, sequenced in a study of identifying expanded T cells in peripheral blood. Profiled with immunoSEQ multiplex PCR; TCRdb holds only in-frame clones, not every one. The table shows fewer than 80,000 clones, with over 80% occurring only once. The sequencing input was blood. These receptors all stem from a person aged 18 to 70 in good health.

V gene TRBV2 combines with J gene TRBJ1-2; D gene unclear. The germline V and J ends were trimmed by 6 bases and 7 bases, with 21 bases remaining between them. CDR3 length equals 15 residues. The germline V gene encodes CDR1 SNHLY and CDR2 FYNNEI. CDR3 residues: CASRTGPQGISGYTF. For the CDR3, the DNA is TGTGCCAGCAGAACCGGGCCTCAAGGAATATCTGGCTACACCTTC. Using reference TRBV2 and TRBJ1-2 for the parts outside the CDR3, the full variable domain is EPEVTQTPSHQVTQMGQEVILRCVPISNHLYFYWYRQILGQKVEFLVSFYNNEISEKSEIFDDQFSVERPDGSNFTLKIRSTKLEDSAMYFCASRTGPQGISGYTFGSGTRLTVV.

This chain links TRBV19 with TRBJ1-2; 7 nucleotides align to TRBD1. The J segment lost 1 base and the V segment lost 9 bases, leaving 8 bases of the junction unmatched. Germline V gene sequence: CDR1 LNHDA, CDR2 SQIVND (reference sequence). The CDR3 is 14 residues long. CDR3 sequence (DNA): TGTGCCAGCACCGGGACAGACAGTAACTATGGCTACACCTTC. It is translated as CASTGTDSNYGYTF.

This clone was picked up a small number of times. This chain links TRBV6-6 with TRBJ2-7, with D uncertain. Looked up from germline, CDR1 is MNHNY and CDR2 is SVGAGI (reference sequence). V was trimmed by 0 bases and J by 4 bases, leaving 7 bases between them. The CDR3 has 13 residues. The CDR3 is CASSYSDSYEQYF. The CDR3 nucleotides read TGTGCCAGCAGTTACTCCGACTCATACGAGCAGTACTTC.

This sequence joins TRBV5-6 and TRBJ2-5; D ambiguous. V was shortened by 6 bases and J by 4 bases, with 19 bases between the two germline ends. Germline CDR1 SGHDT, CDR2 YYEEEE. The CDR3 runs 15 residues. The CDR3 sequence is CASTLNPGPAETQYF. The CDR3 nucleotides read TGTGCCAGCACCCTAAACCCTGGGCCAGCAGAGACCCAGTACTTC.

This chain uses TRBV9 with TRBJ2-7, with D perhaps matching TRBD2 (5 bases). Germline V lookup: CDR1 SGDLS, CDR2 YYNGEE. Trimming took 0 bases from V and 6 from J, leaving 10 bases between them. The length of the CDR3 is 13 residues. CDR3 protein: CASSVAPGFEQYV. The CDR3 nucleotides read TGTGCCAGCAGCGTAGCCCCGGGGTTCGAGCAGTACGTC.

This chain links TRBV7-9 with TRBJ2-3; 7 bases fit TRBD1. From germline, CDR1 is SEHNR and CDR2 FQNEAQ (reference sequence). Unmatched junction bases numbered 2, after V lost 5 bases and J lost 0 bases. This CDR3 region has 14 residues. The CDR3 nucleotides are TGTGCCAGCAGCCGACAGGGTAGCACAGATACGCAGTATTTT. It encodes CASSRQGSTDTQYF.

In its sample, this clone was seen a few times. The chain has TRBV6-1 and TRBJ2-3, with 8 bases fitting TRBD2. V dropped 8 bases and J dropped 9; count of bases not matched to a gene: 7. The CDR3 runs to 12 residues. Germline assignment: CDR1 MNHNS and CDR2 SASEGT. The CDR3 bases are TGTGCCAGCGGACTAGCAGGAGGGACGCAGTATTTT. Its translation: CASGLAGGTQYF.

A single count supports this clone. The DNA for the CDR3 is TGTGCCAGCAGCCCGTCAAACACCGGGGAGCTGTTTTTT. Protein product: CASSPSNTGELFF. The V gene is TRBV9, the J gene TRBJ2-2; D gene unclear. Trimming cost V 4 bases and J 2 bases, with 6 bases left between them. CDR1 and CDR2 from the germline V gene are SGDLS and YYNGEE. The length of the CDR3 is 13 residues.

The genes are TRBV5-5 and TRBJ1-1; no definite D call. The CDR3 consists of 14 residues. CDR1 is SGHKS and CDR2 is YYEKEE in the germline V gene (reference sequence). Trimming removed 0 bases from V and 5 bases from J, with 11 bases in between. CDR3 amino acids: CASSLEARGTEAFF. In DNA, the CDR3 is TGTGCCAGCAGCTTGGAGGCAAGAGGGACTGAAGCTTTCTTT.

V and J are TRBV7-9 and TRBJ1-5; D may be TRBD1 (5 bases). V was shortened by 3 bases and J by 2 bases, with 11 bases between the two germline ends. Germline lookup yields CDR1 SEHNR and CDR2 FQNEAQ (reference sequence). CDR3 length equals 15 residues. DNA for the CDR3: TGTGCCAGCAGCTTTGATGGGGGAGGCAATCAGCCCCAGCATTTT. This codes for CASSFDGGGNQPQHF.

The J gene is TRBJ2-7, the V gene TRBV9; the match to TRBD2 covers 13 bases. The CDR3 has 16 residues. The germline gives CDR1 SGDLS, CDR2 YYNGEE. V lost 3 bases to trimming and J lost 3 bases; unmatched junction nucleotides: 6. CDR3 nucleotide sequence: TGTGCCAGCAGCGCGGGCGGGACTAGCGGGATCTACGAGCAGTACTTC. Its protein product is CASSAGGTSGIYEQYF.

The chain uses TRBV7-2 and TRBJ1-2, with D hard to call. The ends were cut back, 2 bases at V and 7 bases at J, with 20 bases in the middle. The CDR3 covers 16 residues. CDR1 and CDR2 (germline): SGHTA, FQGNSA. The CDR3 spells CASSLSDLLGRSGYTF. DNA of the CDR3: TGTGCCAGCAGCTTATCTGACCTTCTCGGGAGGTCTGGCTACACCTTC.

The gene calls are TRBV15 and TRBJ2-3; D is undetermined. Between the trimmed V and J ends, which lost 0 bases and 4 bases, there was a span of 5 bases. Germline lookup yields CDR1 LNHNV and CDR2 YYDKDF (reference sequence). This CDR3 region has 13 residues. The CDR3 nucleotides read TGTGCCACCAGCAGAGATTACCCAGATACGCAGTATTTT. Translating gives CATSRDYPDTQYF.

This rearrangement joins TRBV28 to TRBJ1-5, with 7 bases fitting TRBD1. Germline values: CDR1 MDHEN, CDR2 SYDVKM. The CDR3 runs 15 residues. V lost 2 bases to trimming and J lost 6 bases; unmatched junction nucleotides: 7. This chain's CDR3 is CASSLGRGSGQPQHF. DNA of the CDR3: TGTGCCAGCAGTTTAGGCAGGGGGTCCGGTCAGCCCCAGCATTTT. Full variable domain (missing parts from reference TRBV28 and TRBJ1-5): DVKVTQSSRYLVKRTGEKVFLECVQDMDHENMFWYRQDPGLGLRLIYFSYDVKMKEKGDIPEGYSVSREKKERFSLILESASTNQTSMYLCASSLGRGSGQPQHFGDGTRLSIL.

The chain joins TRBV7-2 to TRBJ2-5; 11 nucleotides match TRBD2. This CDR3 is built from 17 residues. The germline V gene has CDR1 SGHTA and CDR2 FQGNSA. The V gene end was trimmed by 1 base and the J gene end by 2 bases; junction bases not matched to a gene: 6. Written as DNA, the CDR3 is TGTGCCAGCAGCTTAGGTCTCCTAGCGGGGGGACAAGAGACCCAGTACTTC. It encodes CASSLGLLAGGQETQYF. Combining the CDR3 with reference TRBV7-2 and TRBJ2-5 gives the whole variable domain GAGVSQSPSNKVTEKGKDVELRCDPISGHTALYWYRQSLGQGLEFLIYFQGNSAPDKSGLPSDRFSAERTGGSVSTLTIQRTQQEDSAVYLCASSLGLLAGGQETQYFGPGTRLLVL.

V is TRBV6-5 and J is TRBJ1-1; maybe TRBD1 (6 bases). Trimming took off 2 bases at V and 1 base at J, with 14 bases between the two ends. The CDR3 extends over 16 amino acids. CDR1 and CDR2 from the germline V gene are MNHEY and SVGAGI. CDR3: CASSYRSRGSNTEAFF. The CDR3, as DNA: TGTGCCAGCAGTTACAGGTCAAGGGGGTCGAACACTGAAGCTTTCTTT.

This sequence joins TRBV11-3 and TRBJ2-4, with D perhaps being TRBD1 or TRBD2 (5 bases each). Trimming removed 3 bases at V and 0 bases at J, with 12 bases between. CDR1 and CDR2 (germline): SGHNT, YENEEA. The CDR3 covers 16 residues. The CDR3 loop is CASSLNTGLAKNIQYF. The CDR3 nucleotides are TGTGCCAGCAGCTTGAATACAGGACTAGCCAAAAACATTCAGTACTTC.

The chain links TRBV7-6 to TRBJ2-1; 11 bases agree with TRBD2. The CDR3 runs 15 residues. Germline V gene sequence: CDR1 SGHVS, CDR2 FNYEAQ. The junction had 1 base not matched to a gene; V was cut back by 0 bases and J by 6 bases. The CDR3 DNA follows: TGTGCCAGCAGCTTAGCACTAGCGGGAGTCAATGAGCAGTTCTTC. The encoded protein is CASSLALAGVNEQFF.

V gene TRBV18 combines with J gene TRBJ2-3, with 8 bases aligning to TRBD1. The ends lost 3 bases at V and 4 bases at J; junction bases unmatched: 15. Per germline, CDR1 KGHSH and CDR2 LQKENI. The CDR3 is 18 residues long. The CDR3 DNA sequence: TGTGCCAGCTCACCTCTTGAGTACAGGGGGGAAAATCCAGATACGCAGTATTTT. This codes for CASSPLEYRGENPDTQYF. Supplemented by reference TRBV18 and TRBJ2-3, the full variable domain reads NAGVMQNPRHLVRRRGQEARLRCSPMKGHSHVYWYRQLPEEGLKFMVYLQKENIIDESGMPKERFSAEFPKEGPSILRIQQVVRGDSAAYFCASSPLEYRGENPDTQYFGPGTRLTVL.

V usage is TRBV6-5 and J usage is TRBJ2-3; the match to TRBD1 covers 7 bases. This CDR3 has 14 amino acids. Germline V gene lookup returns CDR1 MNHEY and CDR2 SVGAGI. J lost 9 bases, V lost 7 bases, and 13 bases had no gene match. CDR3: CASTDPGGRGTQYF. The CDR3 bases are TGTGCCAGCACCGACCCAGGGGGTAGAGGCACGCAGTATTTT.

V gene TRBV19 combines with J gene TRBJ1-2; unclear D gene. The CDR3 totals 15 residues. V lost 6 bases and J lost 4, with 18 bases in between. The germline CDR1 and CDR2 sequences are LNHDA and SQIVND (reference sequence). CDR3 amino acids: CASRGPRRLGYGYTF. Written as DNA, the CDR3 is TGTGCCAGTAGAGGACCACGACGGTTGGGCTATGGCTACACCTTC.